Listed below are T cell receptor beta chains from one sample, sequenced in a study of metastatic and nonmetastatic thyroid tumors. TCRdb re-analyzed the PCR reads through MiXCR. The sample lists about 28,000 clones; around 25% were seen once. Sequencing used blood. Receptor source: a female donor with papillary thyroid cancer or a benign thyroid nodule (not recorded which). Some clones in this sample may be carry-over from other donors' samples. Both conserved end residues are part of each CDR3. D genes are given only for firm matches. Clone size is given for some rows only: seen once, a few or many times, or a class if the clone is expanded.

TGTGCCAGCGAACGGGACTACAACAATGAGCAGTTCTTC CASERDYNNEQFF TRBD2 TRBJ2-1 many TRBV2
TGTGCCAGCAGTGGACTAGCGGGAGGGGGAGAGCAGTACTTC CASSGLAGGGEQYF TRBD2 TRBJ2-7 few TRBV6-1
TGTGCCTCCAGTAAGGCGGGAGGCAATCCCTACAATGAGCAGTTCTTC CASSKAGGNPYNEQFF TRBD2 TRBJ2-1 many TRBV7-6
TGTGCCAGCTCTCCCACGACTCCGCCCCATGAGCAGTTCTTC CASSPTTPPHEQFF - TRBJ2-1 many TRBV18
TGTGCCAGCAGTCAATTCCGGGACTTCAATGAGCAGTTCTTC CASSQFRDFNEQFF - TRBJ2-1 medium-sized TRBV6-1
TGTGCCAGCACTCCCCGTCGGGGCCCCAATCAGCCCCAGCATTTT CASTPRRGPNQPQHF - TRBJ1-5 medium-sized TRBV6-1
TGTGCCAGCAGTGAAGTTCGCCAGGAGAGCTCCTATAATTCACCCCTCCACTTT CASSEVRQESSYNSPLHF - TRBJ1-6 - TRBV6-1
TGTGCCAGCATTCTATCGGGGGAGCAGTTCTTC CASILSGEQFF - TRBJ2-1 few TRBV27
TGTGCCAGCAGTGACGAGGGGCCCTACGAGCAGTACTTC CASSDEGPYEQYF - TRBJ2-7 - TRBV2
TGCAGCGCTACCCTAGCGGGAGGAACAGATACGCAGTATTTT CSATLAGGTDTQYF TRBD2 TRBJ2-3 many TRBV29-1
TGTGCCACCAGAGGGGCAGGGGAAGGCACTGAAGCTTTCTTT CATRGAGEGTEAFF - TRBJ1-1 many TRBV24-1
TGTGCCAGCAGCCTGAGTCAGGGTGCGAACACTGAAGCTTTCTTT CASSLSQGANTEAFF - TRBJ1-1 few TRBV12-3/TRBV12-4
TGTGCCAGCAGCTCCCCAGACCAGGGGGACGAAAAACTGTTTTTT CASSSPDQGDEKLFF TRBD1 TRBJ1-4 many TRBV11-2
TGTGCCTGGAGTGTCCCCAGCGGGAGGACCGGGGAGCTGTTTTTT CAWSVPSGRTGELFF TRBD2 TRBJ2-2 few TRBV30
TGCGCCAGCAGCCAAGATTTGGGCTACGAGCAGTACTTC CASSQDLGYEQYF - TRBJ2-7 many TRBV4-3
TGTGCCAGCAACCTACAGGTGAACACTGAAGCTTTCTTT CASNLQVNTEAFF - TRBJ1-1 few TRBV6-1
TGTGCCAGCAGACGGAGGAGTGGAAACACAATATATTTT CASRRRSGNTIYF - TRBJ1-3 - TRBV27
TGTGCCAGCAGCTTTTCGGGAGATACGCAGTATTTT CASSFSGDTQYF - TRBJ2-3 many TRBV5-6
TGCAGTGCTGCGAAGCCCCGAGTTATGAGGCTTAGCGGGAGGGCCTTGCACGAGCAGTACTTC CSAAKPRVMRLSGRALHEQYF TRBD2 TRBJ2-7 many TRBV20-1
TGTGCCAGCAGTTTAGGTCAGCCCCAGCATTTT CASSLGQPQHF - TRBJ1-5 - TRBV12-3/TRBV12-4
TGTGCCAGCAGTGGGAACATTGGAGGGGCCAACGTCCTTACTTTC CASSGNIGGANVLTF - TRBJ2-6 few TRBV6-2/TRBV6-3
TGTGCCAGCTCACCTAACCGGGACACTGAAGCTTTCTTT CASSPNRDTEAFF - TRBJ1-1 many TRBV18
TGTGCCAGCAGTTTTTACAGCTCCTACGAGCAGTACTTC CASSFYSSYEQYF - TRBJ2-7 - TRBV27
TGTGCCTGGGACCCCGGACGCTACGAGCAGTACTTC CAWDPGRYEQYF - TRBJ2-7 - TRBV30
TGCAGTGCTAGAGATTCGAGGACTACTGGAAACACCATATATTTT CSARDSRTTGNTIYF - TRBJ1-3 many TRBV20-1
TGTGCCAGCAGTAAAAAATCAGGGGAAGCCAAAAACATTCAGTACTTC CASSKKSGEAKNIQYF - TRBJ2-4 many TRBV7-2
TGTGCCAGCAGTCCCCTCTCCGCCTACGAGCAGTACTTC CASSPLSAYEQYF - TRBJ2-7 medium-sized TRBV6-2/TRBV6-3
TGTGCCAGCAGTCCGGGACTAGAGGAGCAGTACTTC CASSPGLEEQYF TRBD2 TRBJ2-7 few TRBV7-2
TGTGCCAGCAGCTTAAGACTTAGCGGGAGCTACAATGAGCAGTTCTTC CASSLRLSGSYNEQFF TRBD2 TRBJ2-1 once TRBV7-3
TGCGCCAGCAGCAGCGTACTCTACAATGAGCAGTTCTTC CASSSVLYNEQFF - TRBJ2-1 many TRBV5-1
TGCGCCAGCAGCGTAATACAGGGAGTAGAGCAGTACTTC CASSVIQGVEQYF - TRBJ2-7 - TRBV5-1
TGTGCCAGCAGCCTCGGACAGTTCAGCTACAATGAGCAGTTCTTC CASSLGQFSYNEQFF - TRBJ2-1 many TRBV13
TGTGCCACCAGTGATTTGCGCGGACAGGGGACGAACACCGGGGAGCTGTTTTTT CATSDLRGQGTNTGELFF TRBD1 TRBJ2-2 - TRBV24-1
TGTGCCAGCAGTGCGGACACACCATTCTACAATGGGCAGTTCTTC CASSADTPFYNGQFF - TRBJ2-1 few TRBV2
TGTGCCATCAGTGAGGGACAATCCTACGAGCAGTACTTC CAISEGQSYEQYF - TRBJ2-7 few TRBV10-3
TGCGCCAGCAGCGTACGACTGTACAATGAGCAGTTCTTC CASSVRLYNEQFF - TRBJ2-1 - TRBV4-1
TGTGCCAGCAGCTCGCGGACAGGGACCTACGAGCAGTACTTC CASSSRTGTYEQYF TRBD1 TRBJ2-7 many TRBV7-8
TGTGCCAGCTCACTAGGTCTGGCCTCTACCTACGAGCAGTACTTC CASSLGLASTYEQYF - TRBJ2-7 few TRBV18
TGTGCCAGCAGGAAGGGGCCGTCCTCCTACGAGCAGTACTTC CASRKGPSSYEQYF - TRBJ2-7 - TRBV28
TGTGCCAGCAGTTTCCGGGACCCCACCGGGGAGCTGTTTTTT CASSFRDPTGELFF - TRBJ2-2 many TRBV27
TGTGCCAGCAGTTTATCTGGGGGAGGGCGAGTCTATGGCTACACCTTC CASSLSGGGRVYGYTF - TRBJ1-2 medium-sized TRBV27
TGTGCCAGCAGTTTAGTCAGCGGACCAAAGAGGGGTACGCAGTATTTT CASSLVSGPKRGTQYF - TRBJ2-3 many TRBV28